The clone carrying this T cell receptor beta chain has just a few counts. Its cognate antigen is unknown. Primers for the PCR totalled 60 Vbeta and 13 Jbeta. Measured with immunoSEQ multiplex PCR; TCRdb has only the in-frame clones, and not every one. The table includes around 180,000 clones, more than 70% detected once. These data come from a study of cytomegalovirus exposure and HLA in healthy donors. Study in general: The study's early data release held 80 million to 95 million unique TCRs from HLA-typed donors.

Study outcomes and limitations: Previous analysis showed most TCR beta V segments were productive about 90% or about 30% of the time.

The germline gives CDR1 MNHEY, CDR2 SMNVEV (reference sequence). V was shortened by 0 bases and J by 3 bases, with 8 bases between the two germline ends. The CDR3 consists of 14 residues. Material: PBMCs. This chain links TRBV27 with TRBJ1-2; D might be TRBD1 (6 bases). The source is a girl between 10 and 17 years old in good health and CMV-seronegative. The CDR3 DNA reads as TGTGCCAGCAGTTTATCACCAGGGGACTATGGCTACACCTTC. Translating gives CASSLSPGDYGYTF.